These 18 T cell receptor beta chains were sequenced from one sample in a study of resident and recirculating memory T cells in vitiligo. Here immunoSEQ multiplex PCR was the method, and the copy in TCRdb shows in-frame clones only, minus some. The sample holds 75,000 to 95,000 clones; approximately 90% are singletons and the top ten take approximately 5.4%. Sequenced material: blood. The origin of the receptors is a male donor with vitiligo.

This clone was found a few times. The rearrangement links TRBV27 to TRBJ1-3, with TRBD1 identical over 7 bases. Per the germline V gene, CDR1 is MNHEY and CDR2 is SMNVEV (reference sequence). J lost 0 bases, V lost 5 bases, and 7 bases had no gene match. The CDR3 is 16 residues long. The CDR3 coding sequence is TGTGCCAGCAGTCCCTCAACAGGGGACTCTGGAAACACCATATATTTT. Translated, it gives CASSPSTGDSGNTIYF.

The gene calls are TRBV5-5 and TRBJ1-3; 8 bases are shared with TRBD1. This CDR3 is built from 20 residues. Losses at the gene ends were 3 bases for V and 0 bases for J; bases not matched to a gene: 17. Germline values: CDR1 SGHKS, CDR2 YYEKEE (reference sequence). CDR3 amino acids: CASSYVRQGLPYASGNTIYF. CDR3 in DNA: TGTGCCAGCAGCTATGTGCGACAGGGGCTACCCTACGCCTCTGGAAACACCATATATTTT. The full variable domain, with the rest looked up from reference TRBV5-5 and TRBJ1-3, is DAGVTQSPTHLIKTRGQQVTLRCSPISGHKSVSWYQQVLGQGPQFIFQYYEKEERGRGNFPDRFSARQFPNYSSELNVNALLLGDSALYLCASSYVRQGLPYASGNTIYFGEGSWLTVV.

The chain has TRBV5-4 and TRBJ2-7; 11 bases align to TRBD2. Trimming cost V 3 bases and J 2 bases; bases outside gene matches: 7. Germline V lookup: CDR1 SGHNT, CDR2 YYREEE (reference sequence). The CDR3 runs to 16 residues. The CDR3 region has the DNA TGTGCCAGCAGCTGGGATCTAGCGGGAGGAACCTACGAGCAGTACTTC. Its translation is CASSWDLAGGTYEQYF.

The DNA of the CDR3 is TGTGCCAGCAGCATCGACAGGAAAGGGGGCACCTTC. Protein product: CASSIDRKGGTF. The chain joins TRBV28 to TRBJ1-2; D possibly corresponds to TRBD1 (6 bases). The CDR3 runs to 12 residues. The germline V gene encodes CDR1 MDHEN and CDR2 SYDVKM. The V gene lost 6 bases and the J gene lost 13 bases, with 18 bases spanning the gap.

The rearrangement joins TRBV18 to TRBJ2-1; a possible D gene is TRBD2 (5 bases). V was clipped by 4 bases and J by 4 bases, with 11 bases between them. The CDR3 totals 14 residues. Germline values: CDR1 KGHSH, CDR2 LQKENI. This CDR3 is CASSRGDWYNEQFF. The CDR3 DNA sequence: TGTGCCAGCTCACGGGGAGATTGGTACAATGAGCAGTTCTTC.

The rearrangement joins TRBV9 to TRBJ1-1; a weak D match, TRBD1 (6 bases). V lost 0 bases and J 3 bases, leaving 12 bases between the germline ends. In germline, CDR1 is SGDLS, CDR2 YYNGEE. The CDR3 sequence is 15 residues long. The CDR3, as DNA: TGTGCCAGCAGCGTAGAGGACAGAACATACACTGAAGCTTTCTTT. Encoded protein: CASSVEDRTYTEAFF.

CDR3 in DNA: TGCGCCAGCAGCTTGGAGCCGAACTCCTACAATGAGCAGTTCTTC. This gives the protein CASSLEPNSYNEQFF. The chain is built from TRBV5-1 and TRBJ2-1; D unresolved. CDR1 is SGHRS and CDR2 is YFSETQ in the germline V gene. V was shortened by 0 bases and J by 0 bases, with 7 bases between the two germline ends. There are 15 residues in the CDR3.

J is TRBJ2-7 and V is TRBV27; 7 bases agree with TRBD1. Germline CDR1 MNHEY, CDR2 SMNVEV (reference sequence). This CDR3 comprises 14 residues. J gave up 3 bases and V 4 bases, and 6 bases lay outside the gene matches. CDR3 protein: CASSSRDSIYEQYF. As DNA, the CDR3 is TGTGCCAGCAGTTCCCGGGACAGCATCTACGAGCAGTACTTC.

The chain employs TRBV25-1 and TRBJ2-5; D is uncertain. CDR3 size: 13 residues. Germline values: CDR1 MGHDK, CDR2 SYGVNS. Between the trimmed V and J ends, which lost 0 bases and 1 base, there was a span of 3 bases. The CDR3 reads CASSEYIQETQYF. CDR3 DNA: TGTGCCAGCAGTGAATACATCCAAGAGACCCAGTACTTC.

The chain uses TRBV6-5 and TRBJ2-1; 12 bases map to TRBD2. V shed 6 bases, J shed 9 bases, and the junction held 9 bases outside the gene matches. CDR1 is MNHEY, CDR2 SVGAGI, per germline. CDR3 length equals 15 residues. The CDR3 DNA reads TGTGCCAGCAGCGATTCTAGCGGGAGGGCCTTTGAGCAGTTCTTC. This sequence encodes CASSDSSGRAFEQFF.

The chain combines TRBV4-2 with TRBJ1-3; the D is unclear. Between the trimmed V and J ends, which lost 8 bases and 4 bases, there was a span of 9 bases. From germline, CDR1 is LGHNA and CDR2 YNFKEQ. The CDR3 covers 12 residues. Here the CDR3 reads CASGLGGNTIYF. In DNA form, the CDR3 reads TGTGCCAGCGGACTGGGGGGAAACACCATATATTTT.

The V and J genes are TRBV5-4 and TRBJ2-7; D call uncertain. The CDR3 loop spans 14 amino acids. The V gene's germline CDR1 is SGHNT and CDR2 YYREEE (reference sequence). Trimming stripped 6 bases from V and 5 bases from J, with 18 bases between. CDR3 bases: TGTGCCAGCACAAAAGTCCCCTCAGGCCACGAGCAGTACTTC. Residues: CASTKVPSGHEQYF.

This chain joins TRBV6-5 and TRBJ2-7, with 7 bases matching TRBD1. V was pared by 5 bases and J by 2 bases, with 6 bases of the junction left unmatched. The CDR3 has 14 amino acids. Looked up from germline, CDR1 is MNHEY and CDR2 is SVGAGI. CDR3 amino acids: CASSGRQGTYEQYF. In DNA form, the CDR3 reads TGTGCCAGCAGTGGGAGACAGGGCACCTACGAGCAGTACTTC.

This clone was seen just once. CDR3: CASSLPGVGNEQFF. CDR3 DNA sequence: TGTGCCAGCAGTTTACCAGGGGTTGGGAATGAGCAGTTCTTC. The chain recombines TRBV28 with TRBJ2-1; tentatively, D is TRBD1 (6 bases). This CDR3 comprises 14 residues. Trimming removed 2 bases at V and 7 bases at J, with 12 bases between. CDR1 is MDHEN and CDR2 is SYDVKM in the germline V gene.

This clone has a handful of counts. This chain links TRBV4-1 with TRBJ1-2; D gene uncertain. The CDR3 length is 16 residues. Germline loops: CDR1 MGHRA, CDR2 YSYEKL. The V end lost 0 bases, the J end lost 5 bases, and 16 bases lay between the germline ends. The DNA of the CDR3 is TGCGCCAGCAGCCAAGATGCGCAGGCCCCGATATATGGCTACACCTTC. This gives the protein CASSQDAQAPIYGYTF.

The V and J genes are TRBV19 and TRBJ2-5, with D maybe TRBD1 (5 bases). Trimming shortened V by 3 bases and J by 4 bases, and 15 bases separated the two germline ends. CDR1 and CDR2 (germline): LNHDA, SQIVND (reference sequence). The CDR3 spans 15 residues. In DNA, the CDR3 is TGTGCCAGTAGTATTCGTCATAGGGGTGTAGAGACCCAGTACTTC. Translation gives CASSIRHRGVETQYF. Together with reference TRBV19 and TRBJ2-5, the CDR3 gives the full variable domain: DGGITQSPKYLFRKEGQNVTLSCEQNLNHDAMYWYRQDPGQGLRLIYYSQIVNDFQKGDIAEGYSVSREKKESFPLTVTSAQKNPTAFYLCASSIRHRGVETQYFGPGTRLLVL.

The chain links TRBV7-3 to TRBJ2-1, with D possibly TRBD2 on 6 matching bases. The germline V and J ends were trimmed by 5 bases and 2 bases, with 13 bases remaining between them. Germline V lookup: CDR1 SGHTA, CDR2 FQGTGA. The CDR3 consists of 15 residues. The CDR3 nucleotides are TGTGCCAGCAGCGAAACGGGAGATACCTACAATGAGCAGTTCTTC. Residues: CASSETGDTYNEQFF.

This chain uses TRBV30 with TRBJ2-7; TRBD2 matches at 7 bases. The J segment lost 6 bases and the V segment lost 0 bases, leaving 8 bases of the junction unmatched. Germline CDR1 reads GTSNPN; CDR2 reads SVGIG (reference sequence). This CDR3 is built from 14 residues. The CDR3 is CAWSVPAGVGEQYF. The CDR3 bases are TGTGCCTGGAGTGTACCTGCGGGAGTCGGCGAGCAGTACTTC.